One and the same sample provided the 23 T cell receptor beta chains below, sequenced in a study of tumor-infiltrating lymphocytes in primary liver carcinoma. Taking roughly 20-34 mg of unsorted bulk tissue, the authors co-extracted RNA and DNA. cDNA specific to TCR beta was made from 500 ng of total RNA, with a constant-region primer employed for priming. Three nested multiplex PCR rounds of slightly modified ARM-PCR generated TCR beta libraries. Forward primers for TRBV1-TRBV30 and a C-beta reverse primer served the first two PCR rounds, at about 11 cycles each. MiXCR, run by TCRdb on the multiplex PCR reads, gives a single entry per CDR3 protein. Among approximately 45,000 distinct CDR3 sequences listed, around 75% were seen once. Specimen: tumor-adjacent normal liver tissue. These TCRs come from a woman aged 30 to 39 with primary liver carcinoma and hepatitis B virus infection.

In this sample, this clonotype turned up once. A read error may produce the germline difference seen at one junction end. The chain recombines TRBV4-2 with TRBJ1-1; a weak D match, TRBD1 (5 bases). Germline V gene lookup returns CDR1 LGHNA and CDR2 YNFKEQ. The CDR3 has 17 residues. The CDR3 DNA reads as TGTGCCAGCAGCCATGAAGGCAGGGAGATAATGAACACTGAAGCTTTATTT. Encoded protein: CASSHEGREIMNTEALF.

This clonotype was observed a few times. A much larger clone sits a single nucleotide away, making a read error possible. In nucleotides, the CDR3 is TGTGCCAGCCTGGGCCCGGACTGGATCAATGAGCAGTTCTTC. It codes for CASLGPDWINEQFF. The chain is built from TRBV6-2 or TRBV6-3 and TRBJ2-1; D perhaps matches TRBD2 (5 bases). Trimming pared 8 bases from V and 6 bases from J, leaving 17 bases between. From germline, CDR1 is MNHEY and CDR2 SVGEGT. This CDR3 has 14 amino acids.

As for this clonotype: Given a much more abundant clone one base away, this may be a read error. V gene TRBV5-1 combines with J gene TRBJ2-7; D may be TRBD2 (6 bases). The CDR3 spans 16 residues. V was shortened by 0 bases and J by 6 bases, with 19 bases between the two germline ends. Per germline, CDR1 SGHRS and CDR2 YFSETQ. The CDR3 region is CASSLGLVGNLVEQYF. DNA of the CDR3: TGCGCCAGCAGCTTGGGACTAGTGGGAAATCTGGTCGAGCAGTACTTC.

The chain combines TRBV30 with TRBJ2-3; D is perhaps TRBD2 (5 bases). The germline V gene encodes CDR1 GTSNPN and CDR2 SVGIG (reference sequence). The CDR3 covers 16 residues. V lost 8 bases and J lost 4, with 25 bases in between. CDR3 amino acids: CALSVKAAPMADTQYF. For the CDR3, the DNA is TGTGCCCTGAGTGTCAAAGCGGCTCCGATGGCAGATACGCAGTATTTT.

This clonotype turned up a few times. This is likely a read error, given that the CDR3 carries no conserved phenylalanine or tryptophan at its end. The V and J genes are TRBV4-1 and TRBJ2-1; D unresolved. CDR3 length: 13 residues. The germline CDR1 and CDR2 sequences are MGHRA and YSYEKL. CDR3 residues: CASSYDFNNEQFL. The DNA of the CDR3 is TGCGCTAGCAGTTACGACTTCAACAATGAGCAGTTCCTC.

As regards this clonotype: One end of the junction fails to match germline, which may point to a read error. V gene TRBV6-5 combines with J gene TRBJ1-5; D unclear. The CDR3 contains 15 residues. From germline, CDR1 is MNHEY and CDR2 SVGAGI. The CDR3 protein is CASSPRLLSNQPQQF. In DNA, the CDR3 is TGTGCCAGCAGTCCCCGACTGCTTAGCAATCAGCCACAGCAATTT.

As concerns this clonotype: A clone one base away is much larger, so this may be a read error. J is TRBJ2-1 and V is TRBV6-1; 8 bases line up with TRBD2. The CDR3 consists of 13 residues. CDR1 is MNHNS and CDR2 is SASEGT in the germline V gene. CDR3 amino acids: CATSGSSYDEQFF. CDR3 nucleotide sequence: TGTGCCACCAGCGGGAGCTCCTACGATGAGCAGTTCTTC.

Comment on this clonotype: The final CDR3 position lacks the conserved phenylalanine or tryptophan, pointing to a likely read error. The rearrangement uses TRBV4-3 and TRBJ2-3; tentatively, D is TRBD2 (6 bases). Germline V lookup: CDR1 LGHNA, CDR2 YSLEER. This CDR3 spans 17 amino acids. The germline V and J ends were trimmed by 1 base and 3 bases, with 17 bases remaining between them. CDR3 sequence reads: CASSQGNGATSTDTQYL. The CDR3, as DNA: TGCGCCAGCAGCCAAGGTAATGGAGCGACTAGTACAGATACGCAGTATTTA.

This clonotype was seen a single time. V is TRBV20-1 and J is TRBJ2-1; D is undetermined. Germline assignment: CDR1 DFQATT and CDR2 SNEGSKA (reference sequence). V lost 8 bases and J lost 8, with 16 bases in between. The CDR3 is 12 residues long. CDR3 region: CSTSSNSHEQFF. Here the CDR3 DNA reads TGCAGTACTTCCTCGAATAGTCATGAGCAGTTCTTC.

This clonotype was counted ten times or more. This may be a read error: a much more frequent sequence differs by one nucleotide. V gene TRBV6-2 or TRBV6-3 combines with J gene TRBJ2-2, with D perhaps TRBD1 or TRBD2 (5 bases each). Germline lookup yields CDR1 MNHEY and CDR2 SVGEGT. The CDR3 loop spans 18 amino acids. The germline V and J ends were trimmed by 2 bases and 1 base, with 17 bases remaining between them. The CDR3 reads CASSYEFGAGKNTGELFF. DNA of the CDR3: TGTGCCAGCAGTTACGAATTCGGGGCAGGGAAGAACACCGGGGAGCTGTTTTTT.

Notes on this clonotype: One end of the junction is discordant with germline, which a read error may explain. This CDR3 is CASAIGGLYEQYF. The CDR3 coding sequence is TGTGCCAGCGCGATAGGCGGCCTCTACGAGCAGTATTTC. The genes are TRBV6-2 or TRBV6-3 and TRBJ2-7; D call uncertain. In germline, CDR1 is MNHEY, CDR2 SVGEGT. The CDR3 loop spans 13 amino acids.

This chain uses TRBV6-1 with TRBJ2-7; the D gene is possibly TRBD1 (5 bases). Germline CDR1 and CDR2: MNHNS and SASEGT. V lost 1 base, J lost 0 bases, and 10 bases lay in between. This CDR3 spans 15 amino acids. The CDR3 spells CASSEGTRGSYEQYF. CDR3 nucleotides: TGTGCCAGCAGTGAAGGGACACGCGGCTCCTACGAGCAGTACTTC.

Of note for this clonotype: Mismatch with germline at one junction end may stem from a read error. The chain employs TRBV6-5 and TRBJ2-1; D is unclear. This CDR3 contains 11 residues. Germline V gene sequence: CDR1 MNHEY, CDR2 SVGAGI. The CDR3 region is CARSPGNEHFF. CDR3 in DNA: TGTGCCAGAAGCCCGGGCAATGAGCACTTCTTC.

This clonotype appeared a few times. The CDR3 DNA follows: TGTGCCAGCAGGAAAGGCGGGAGTGTAGCAGATACGCAGTATTTT. Encoded protein: CASRKGGSVADTQYF. The chain has TRBV11-2 and TRBJ2-3, with 7 bases fitting TRBD2. Germline CDR1 SGHAT, CDR2 FQNNGV. CDR3 length equals 15 residues. With V trimmed by 6 bases and J by 4 bases, 10 bases remained unmatched.

Remarks on this clonotype: Given the absence of the conserved phenylalanine or tryptophan at the CDR3 end, a read error is likely. The rearrangement uses TRBV7-2 and TRBJ2-3; 8 nucleotides line up with TRBD2. This CDR3 is built from 17 residues. Germline-derived CDR1 and CDR2 are SGHTA and FQGNSA. The CDR3 loop is CVSSLFGLATSTDTQYL. The CDR3 bases are TGTGTCAGCAGCTTATTTGGACTAGCTACTAGCACAGATACGCAGTATTTA.

Points on this clonotype: No conserved phenylalanine or tryptophan ends this CDR3, so it is likely a read error. The V gene is TRBV6-2 or TRBV6-3, the J gene TRBJ2-5; D may be TRBD1 (6 bases). The CDR3 has 15 residues. CDR1 is MNHEY, CDR2 SVGEGT, per germline. CDR3 nucleotide sequence: TGTGCCAGCAGCTACAAACACATGGGACAAGGGACCCAGTACCTC. This translates into CASSYKHMGQGTQYL.

The V call is TRBV6-5, the J call TRBJ2-1, with TRBD2 as a possible D gene (6 bases). The J call is uncertain, as TRBJ2-7 better fits the DNA end. This CDR3 has 15 amino acids. From germline, CDR1 is MNHEY and CDR2 SVGAGI. The CDR3: CASSLGGQRLNEQYF. The CDR3, as DNA: TGTGCCAGCAGTTTAGGAGGGCAAAGACTCAATGAACAGTACTTC.

The genes are TRBV20-1 and TRBJ2-3; TRBD1 matches 9 bases. Looked up from germline, CDR1 is DFQATT and CDR2 is SNEGSKA (reference sequence). Trimming took 1 base from V and 3 from J; bases not matched to a gene: 14. This CDR3 spans 18 amino acids. The chain's CDR3 is CSARASRGTGLITDTQYF. CDR3 nucleotides: TGCAGTGCTAGAGCCTCTCGGGGGACAGGGTTAATTACAGATACGCAGTATTTT.

In regard to this clonotype: One end of the junction varies from germline; a read error may be responsible. The chain combines TRBV4-2 with TRBJ2-7; 8 bases are a match to TRBD1. Germline CDR1 and CDR2: LGHNA and YNFKEQ. The CDR3 contains 15 residues. The CDR3 loop is CAGSQDWTGSYERYF. The CDR3 DNA reads TGTGCCGGCAGCCAAGACTGGACAGGGTCTTACGAGCGGTACTTC.

With regard to this clonotype: This CDR3 fails to terminate in the conserved phenylalanine or tryptophan, so it likely reflects a read error. It is unclear where the CDR3 begins or ends on the DNA, so no DNA is shown, and the CDR3 is as TCRdb lists it. The rearrangement links TRBV20-1 to TRBJ1-4. CDR1 is DFQATT, CDR2 SNEGSKA, per germline (reference sequence). 11 amino acids form the CDR3, both terminal residues included. The CDR3 protein is CSAGNGRLRVV.

V usage is TRBV11-2 and J usage is TRBJ1-1; 9 bases map to TRBD1. Trimming at V came to 7 bases and at J to 8 bases, leaving 14 bases not matched to a gene. The germline gives CDR1 SGHAT, CDR2 FQNNGV. This CDR3 spans 15 amino acids. The CDR3 nucleotides are TGTGCCAGCATCCCCGGGACAGGGTGGGACATCGAAGCTTTCTTT. Protein: CASIPGTGWDIEAFF.

On this clonotype: The junction differs from germline at one of its ends, possibly a read error. The chain carries TRBV7-3 and TRBJ2-1, with D tentatively TRBD2 (6 bases). CDR3 length equals 14 residues. Germline CDR1 is SGHTA and CDR2 is FQGTGA. CDR3 nucleotide sequence: TGTGTCAGCAGCTTGGAGGGCCGTTACAATGAGCAGTTCTTC. It encodes CVSSLEGRYNEQFF.

The DNA for the CDR3 is TGCATCAGCAGGCAAGAAGAGAGGGCCGTGACCCAGTACTTC. This translates into CISRQEERAVTQYF. This chain joins TRBV4-1 and TRBJ2-5; D is possibly TRBD2 (5 bases). CDR1 and CDR2 (germline): MGHRA, YSYEKL. The CDR3 is 14 amino acids.